The present T cell receptor (beta chain) was sequenced within a study of Ad26.COV2.S vaccination and SARS-CoV-2 variants. The treatment was: about 20 received Ad26.COV2.S at low or high dose, single or two shots; 5 received placebo; per-sample allocation not given. At day 63 after the first vaccine or placebo injection, samples were drawn. The table came from immunoSEQ multiplex PCR; TCRdb's copy has only in-frame clones and leaves some out. This sample has 300,000 to 400,000 clones, with roughly 81% found just once. The CDR3 loop spans 15 amino acids. Germline V gene data show CDR1 as SGHKS and CDR2 as YYEKEE (reference sequence). V was trimmed by 3 bases and J by 5 bases, leaving 17 bases between them.

The receptor's source is a person between 18 and 59 years old who received the Ad26.COV2.S COVID-19 vaccine or a placebo. The sequences come from peripheral blood, collected in a trial of Ad26.COV2.S vaccine versus placebo. This chain links TRBV5-5 with TRBJ1-2; unclear D gene. CDR3 sequence (DNA): TGTGCCAGCAGCTCGGCCGACCTCGAACCATATGGCTACACCTTC. Its protein is CASSSADLEPYGYTF.